This TCR beta chain was captured in a study of T-cell reconstitution after alpha-beta-depleted transplantation in children (TCRdb year 2016). Broadly, across the study: T-cell immune reconstitution after TCRalphabeta/CD19-depleted allogeneic hematopoietic cell transplantation in children was quantitatively tracked in the study by means of TCR repertoire profiling.

Spanning cysteine to phenylalanine, the CDR3 consists of 13 amino acids. The read is trimmed to its CDR3 DNA, 39 bases read in frame from base 1. CDR1 and CDR2 are read off the germline V gene (reference sequence) as MNHEY and SMNVEV. The investigation overall reported the following: In some patients, the high TCRbeta diversity seen at day 60 was put down to recipient T cells and intrathymic progenitors that had survived conditioning. The frequencies of hyperexpanded clones fell over the following months, and after one year, T-cell counts and TCRbeta diversity were mostly attributed to newly produced T cells. The apparently early alphabetaT-cell count recovery about two months after transplant was reportedly dependent on only several hundred rapidly expanded clones derived from non-depleted graft cells.

What this sample's treatment or condition label stands for: allogeneic hematopoietic cell transplantation with graft depleted of TCRalphabeta T cells and CD19 B cells. The transplant recipients were children given TCRalphabeta/CD19-depleted allogeneic hematopoietic cell grafts. The library was produced with PCR. Sequencing relied on an Illumina HiSeq 2500. To normalize quantification of the TCRbeta repertoire, the TCR libraries were built with molecular barcoding that relied on unique molecular identifiers. Clones were called with MiXCR by TCRdb after fastp trimmed the public reads at Q25, and only in-frame beta chains were retained. Each CDR3 protein gets just one entry, which takes the most common genes and DNA from the rows behind it. For this sample there are 610,000 or so distinct CDR3 sequences; about a quarter appear just once. The ten top clones hold under 45% of the sample. Points on this clonotype: What antigen it recognizes has not been identified. Sequence at one end of the junction differs from germline and may be a read error.

The sequence links TRBV27 to TRBJ2-5; no confident D gene assignment can be made. The starting material was PBMCs, obtained before TCRalphabeta/CD19-depleted stem cell transplant. This TCR derives from a boy younger than two with Wiskott-Aldrich syndrome, due to receive a stem cell transplant. The DNA is TGTGCCAGCAGTATATCGACCCCCGGGACCCAGTACTTC. Its protein reads: CASSISTPGTQYF.